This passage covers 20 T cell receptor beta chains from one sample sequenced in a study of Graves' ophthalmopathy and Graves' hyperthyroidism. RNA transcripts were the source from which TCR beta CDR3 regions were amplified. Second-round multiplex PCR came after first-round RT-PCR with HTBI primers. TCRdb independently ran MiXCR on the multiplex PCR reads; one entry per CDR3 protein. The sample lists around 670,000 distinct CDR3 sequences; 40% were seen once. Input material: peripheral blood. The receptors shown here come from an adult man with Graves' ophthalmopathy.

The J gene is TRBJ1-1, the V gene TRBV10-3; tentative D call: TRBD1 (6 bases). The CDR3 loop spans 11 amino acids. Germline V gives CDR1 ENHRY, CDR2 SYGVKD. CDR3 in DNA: TGTGCGGACAGCGTGAACACTGAAGCTTTCTTT. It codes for CADSVNTEAFF.

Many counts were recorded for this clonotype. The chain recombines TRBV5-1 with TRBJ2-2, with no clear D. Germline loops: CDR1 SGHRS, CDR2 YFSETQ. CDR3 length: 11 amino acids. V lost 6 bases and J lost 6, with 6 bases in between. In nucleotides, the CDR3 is TGCGCCAGCAATCGGGCCGGGGAGCTGTTTTTT. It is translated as CASNRAGELFF.

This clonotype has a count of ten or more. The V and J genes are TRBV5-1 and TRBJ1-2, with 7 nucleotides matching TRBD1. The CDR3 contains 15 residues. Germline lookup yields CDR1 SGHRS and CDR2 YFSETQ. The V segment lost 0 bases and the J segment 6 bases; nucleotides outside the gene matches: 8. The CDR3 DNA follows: TGCGCCAGCAGCTTGGGCGGGACAGCGCCCGATGGCTACACCTTC. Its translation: CASSLGGTAPDGYTF.

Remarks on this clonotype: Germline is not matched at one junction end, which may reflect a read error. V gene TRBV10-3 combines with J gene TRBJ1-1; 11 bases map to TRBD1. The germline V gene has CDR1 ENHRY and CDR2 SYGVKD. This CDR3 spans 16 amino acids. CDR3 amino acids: CASSTRDRGFGTEAFF. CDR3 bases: TGTGCCAGCAGTACCCGGGACAGGGGGTTCGGCACTGAAGCTTTCTTT.

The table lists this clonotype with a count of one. CDR3 DNA sequence: TGCAGCGCCTCAGACAGGGGTGGTAATGGCTACACCTTC. Its protein is CSASDRGGNGYTF. V usage is TRBV29-1 and J usage is TRBJ1-2; 8 nucleotides agree with TRBD1. Looked up from germline, CDR1 is SQVTM and CDR2 is ANQGSEA. CDR3 length: 13 residues. V gave up 7 bases and J gave up 6 bases; unmatched junction bases: 10. Full variable domain (rest looked up from reference TRBV29-1 and TRBJ1-2): SAVISQKPSRDICQRGTSLTIQCQVDSQVTMMFWYRQQPGQSLTLIATANQGSEATYESGFVIDKFPISRPNLTFSTLTVSNMSPEDSSIYLCSASDRGGNGYTFGSGTRLTVV.

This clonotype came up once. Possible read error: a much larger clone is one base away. CDR3 amino acids: CATSDLLARVETQYF. The CDR3 DNA follows: TGTGCCACCAGTGATTTGCTAGCGAGGGTAGAGACCCAGTACTTC. The rearrangement joins TRBV24-1 to TRBJ2-5; D is perhaps TRBD2 (6 bases). The ends were cut back, 0 bases at V and 4 bases at J, with 11 bases in the middle. The CDR3 sequence is 15 residues long. Looked up from germline, CDR1 is KGHDR and CDR2 is SFDVKD.

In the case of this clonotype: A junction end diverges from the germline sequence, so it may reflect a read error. This chain's CDR3 is CGSSLGTRQPQHF. The CDR3 coding sequence is TGTGGCAGCAGTTTGGGTACACGCCAGCCCCAGCATTTT. This chain joins TRBV12-3 or TRBV12-4 and TRBJ1-5; no definite D call. The CDR3 runs 13 residues.

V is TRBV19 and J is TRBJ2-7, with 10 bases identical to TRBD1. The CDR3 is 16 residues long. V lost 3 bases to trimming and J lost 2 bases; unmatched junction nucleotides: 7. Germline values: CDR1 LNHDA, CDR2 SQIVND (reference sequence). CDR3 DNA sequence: TGTGCCAGTAGTATCCCCGGGACAGGGGACCCCTACGAGCAGTACTTC. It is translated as CASSIPGTGDPYEQYF.

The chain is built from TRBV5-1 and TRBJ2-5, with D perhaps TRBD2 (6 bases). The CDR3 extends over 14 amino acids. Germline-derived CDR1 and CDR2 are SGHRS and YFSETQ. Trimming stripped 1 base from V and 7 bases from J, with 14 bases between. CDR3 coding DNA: TGCGCCAGCAGCTTGCGGTCCAGGGAGGCGACCCAGTACTTC. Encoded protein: CASSLRSREATQYF.

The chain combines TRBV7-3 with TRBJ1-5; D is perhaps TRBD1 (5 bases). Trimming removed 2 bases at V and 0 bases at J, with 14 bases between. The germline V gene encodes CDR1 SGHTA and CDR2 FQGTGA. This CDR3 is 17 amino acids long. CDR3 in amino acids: CASSLPGSGSSNQPQHF. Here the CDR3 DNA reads TGTGCCAGCAGCTTACCAGGGAGTGGCAGTAGCAATCAGCCCCAGCATTTT. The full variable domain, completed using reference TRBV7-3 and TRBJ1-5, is GAGVSQTPSNKVTEKGKYVELRCDPISGHTALYWYRQSLGQGPEFLIYFQGTGAADDSGLPNDRFFAVRPEGSVSTLKIQRTERGDSAVYLCASSLPGSGSSNQPQHFGDGTRLSIL.

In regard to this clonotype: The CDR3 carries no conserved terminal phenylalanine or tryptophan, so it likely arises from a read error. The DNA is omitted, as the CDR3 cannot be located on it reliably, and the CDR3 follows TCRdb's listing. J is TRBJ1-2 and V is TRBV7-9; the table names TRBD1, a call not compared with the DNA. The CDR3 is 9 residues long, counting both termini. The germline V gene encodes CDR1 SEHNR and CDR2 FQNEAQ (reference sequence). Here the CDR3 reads CASSLVPTG.

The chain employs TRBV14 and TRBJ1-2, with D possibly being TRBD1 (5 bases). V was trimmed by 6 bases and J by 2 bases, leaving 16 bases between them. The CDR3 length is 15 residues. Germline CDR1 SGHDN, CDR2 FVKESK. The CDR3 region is CASSSGGTGNYGYTF. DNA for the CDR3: TGTGCCAGCAGTTCTGGGGGGACGGGGAACTATGGCTACACCTTC.

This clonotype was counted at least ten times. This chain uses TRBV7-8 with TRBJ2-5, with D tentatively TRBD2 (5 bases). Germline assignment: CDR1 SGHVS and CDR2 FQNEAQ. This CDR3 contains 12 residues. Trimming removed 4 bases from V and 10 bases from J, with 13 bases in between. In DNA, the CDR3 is TGTGCCAGCAGCTGGATAGGTAGCGACCAGTACTTC. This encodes CASSWIGSDQYF.

CDR3 bases: TGTGCCATCAGTGAGAAGACAGGGGGAAGGGATGGCTACACCTTC. This sequence encodes CAISEKTGGRDGYTF. The chain uses TRBV10-3 and TRBJ1-2; TRBD1 matches at 9 bases. Trimming took 2 bases from V and 6 from J; bases not matched to a gene: 7. The CDR3 length is 15 residues. Germline V gene sequence: CDR1 ENHRY, CDR2 SYGVKD.

In DNA form, the CDR3 reads TGCAGCGAGGGACAGGGCTGGTCACCCCTCCACTTT. It is translated as CSEGQGWSPLHF. The chain joins TRBV29-1 to TRBJ1-6; the match to TRBD1 covers 9 bases. The trim removed 7 bases at V and 10 bases at J, leaving 5 bases unmatched. There are 12 residues in the CDR3. The germline V gene encodes CDR1 SQVTM and CDR2 ANQGSEA.

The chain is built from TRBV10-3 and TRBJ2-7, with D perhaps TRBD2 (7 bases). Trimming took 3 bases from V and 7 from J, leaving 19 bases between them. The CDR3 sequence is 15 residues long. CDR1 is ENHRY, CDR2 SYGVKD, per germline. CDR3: CAISDRGGNTGEQYF. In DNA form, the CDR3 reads TGTGCCATCAGTGATAGGGGGGGGAACACCGGGGAGCAGTACTTC.

In DNA, the CDR3 is TGCGCCAGCACTCGGGACGTTCCAGGGTTCGGTGACGACTACACCTTC. Protein sequence: CASTRDVPGFGDDYTF. The chain carries TRBV5-1 and TRBJ1-2; D may be TRBD1 (5 bases). V lost 6 bases and J lost 10, with 28 bases in between. The CDR3 contains 16 residues. Germline lookup yields CDR1 SGHRS and CDR2 YFSETQ.

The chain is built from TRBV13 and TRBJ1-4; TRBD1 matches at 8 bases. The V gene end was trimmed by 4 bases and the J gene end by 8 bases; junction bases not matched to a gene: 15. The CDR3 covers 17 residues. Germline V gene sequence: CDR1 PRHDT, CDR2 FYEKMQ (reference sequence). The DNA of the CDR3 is TGTGCCAGCAGCTCGCAGACAGGGGAGGGAGGTGCGGAAAAACTGTTTTTT. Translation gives CASSSQTGEGGAEKLFF.

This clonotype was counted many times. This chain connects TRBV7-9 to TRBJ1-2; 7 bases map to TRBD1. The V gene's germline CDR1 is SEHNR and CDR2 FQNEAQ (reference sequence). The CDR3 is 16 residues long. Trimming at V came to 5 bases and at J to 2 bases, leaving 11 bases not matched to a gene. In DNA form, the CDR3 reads TGTGCCAGCAGCCGAAAAACCGGGACAGCCAACTATGGCTACACCTTC. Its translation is CASSRKTGTANYGYTF. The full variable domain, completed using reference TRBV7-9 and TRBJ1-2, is DTGVSQNPRHKITKRGQNVTFRCDPISEHNRLYWYRQTLGQGPEFLTYFQNEAQLEKSRLLSDRFSAERPKGSFSTLEIQRTEQGDSAMYLCASSRKTGTANYGYTFGSGTRLTVV.

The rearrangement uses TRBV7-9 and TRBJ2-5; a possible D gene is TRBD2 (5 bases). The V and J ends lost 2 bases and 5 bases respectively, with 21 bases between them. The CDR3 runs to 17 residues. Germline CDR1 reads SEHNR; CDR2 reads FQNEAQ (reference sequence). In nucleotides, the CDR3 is TGTGCCAGCAGCTTACCTCCGGGGATTGAAGGATCGGAGACCCAGTACTTC. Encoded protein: CASSLPPGIEGSETQYF.